This T cell receptor beta chain was identified during a study of CD8 T cells in ankylosing spondylitis (dated by TCRdb to 2016 to 2017). Looking at the study overall: To find TCR variants linked to disease, the study profiled T cell receptor beta repertoires in ankylosing spondylitis patients and healthy donors. The full study cohort was made up of approximately 27 ankylosing spondylitis patients and 95 to 130 healthy donors. Peripheral blood was sampled, and synovial fluid was also collected from ankylosing spondylitis patients. General study outcomes and caveats: The disease-linked clones showed a CD8+ phenotype and occurred at relatively low frequencies in peripheral blood. The disease-linked clones were reported to be significantly enriched in matched synovial fluid samples from ankylosing spondylitis patients. A TCR beta motif of about 8 highly homologous amino acid variants appeared characteristic of blood from ankylosing spondylitis patients. Some motif variants had previously been reported in the synovial fluid and blood of reactive arthritis patients, which suggests shared mechanisms of disease initiation.

As to this clonotype: Its antigen specificity is not known. Base-call qualities are not available, and no considerably larger clone is one nucleotide away.

From a lookup of the germline V gene (reference sequence), CDR1 and CDR2 are LNHDA and SQIVND. The CDR3, cysteine through phenylalanine, is 15 amino acids long. Only CDR3 DNA remains: 45 bases, in frame from the first base. V lost 7 bases and J lost 2 bases; the stretch between them is 16 bases long. For sequencing, an Illumina HiSeq 2500 was employed. Quantitative 5'-RACE with molecular barcodes was used to prepare TCR beta libraries. The authors processed their data as follows. A new computational method based on a probabilistic model of VDJ rearrangement was used to identify disease-linked TCR variants. Clones were called with MiXCR by TCRdb after fastp trimmed the public reads at Q25, and only in-frame beta chains were retained. CDR3 protein duplicates are merged, each entry listing the most common genes and DNA. The V and J calls come from TCRdb's annotation, not from the publication. Counted in this sample were 100,000 to 150,000 distinct CDR3 sequences; approximately 9.9% of them appeared once. The biggest ten clones account for 3.3% of the sample.

Sequencing used blood, either unsorted or a sorted T cell fraction (not recorded which). Recombination joined TRBV19 with TRBJ2-3; the D gene is possibly TRBD2, with 5 bases matching. This receptor was identified in a male donor with ankylosing spondylitis or in good health (not recorded which). The nucleotide sequence is TGTGCCAGTACCATGGGTCCGGGGAACACAGATACGCAGTATTTT. It codes for CASTMGPGNTDTQYF.